Included here is one T cell receptor (beta chain) sequence, with context. This CDR3 spans 12 amino acids. The germline V gene encodes CDR1 SNHLY and CDR2 FYNNEI. V was trimmed by 0 bases and J by 8 bases, leaving 7 bases between them. This record belongs to a study of shared clonotypes between healthy human individuals. Assay: immunoSEQ multiplex PCR; the TCRdb copy retains only in-frame clones and omits some. Here the sample spans some 2.1 million clones, 85% to 95% being singletons. Material: naive CD4+ T cells sorted from blood. Subset in this sample: CD45RA+ positively selected. The rearrangement joins TRBV2 to TRBJ1-1, with D uncertain. The clonotype was recovered from a man younger than 35 in good health. CDR3 residues: CASSEALREAFF. Written as DNA, the CDR3 is TGTGCCAGCAGTGAAGCCCTCAGGGAAGCTTTCTTT.